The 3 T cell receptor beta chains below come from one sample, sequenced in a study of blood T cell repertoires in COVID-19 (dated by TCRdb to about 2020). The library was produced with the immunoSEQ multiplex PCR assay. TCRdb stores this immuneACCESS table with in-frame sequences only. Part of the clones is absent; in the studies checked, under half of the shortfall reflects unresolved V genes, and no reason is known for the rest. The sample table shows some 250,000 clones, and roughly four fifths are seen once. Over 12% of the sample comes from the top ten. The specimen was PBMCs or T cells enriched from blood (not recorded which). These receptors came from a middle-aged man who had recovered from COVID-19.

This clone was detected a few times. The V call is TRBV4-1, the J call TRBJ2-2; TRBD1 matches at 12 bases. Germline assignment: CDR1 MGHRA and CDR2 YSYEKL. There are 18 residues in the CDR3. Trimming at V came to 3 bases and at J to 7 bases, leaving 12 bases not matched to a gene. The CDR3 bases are TGCGCCAGCAGCCAGCCTCCGGGACAGGGGGCGCAAGGCGGGGAGCTGTTTTTT. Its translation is CASSQPPGQGAQGGELFF.

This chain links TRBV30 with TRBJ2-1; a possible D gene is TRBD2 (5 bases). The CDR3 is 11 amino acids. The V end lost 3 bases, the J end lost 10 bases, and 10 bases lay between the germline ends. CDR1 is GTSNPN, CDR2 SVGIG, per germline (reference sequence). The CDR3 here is CAWRGGGEQFF. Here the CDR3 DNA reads TGTGCCTGGAGAGGAGGTGGGGAGCAGTTCTTC.

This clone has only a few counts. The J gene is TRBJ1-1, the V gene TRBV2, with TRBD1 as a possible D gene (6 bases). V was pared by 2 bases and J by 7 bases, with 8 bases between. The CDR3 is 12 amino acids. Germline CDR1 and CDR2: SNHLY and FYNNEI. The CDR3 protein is CASSEQGFEAFF. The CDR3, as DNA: TGTGCCAGCAGTGAACAGGGGTTTGAAGCTTTCTTT.